One and the same sample provided the 6 T cell receptor beta chains below, sequenced in a study of T cells in tuberculosis. Some clones are missing from TCRdb's copy, which holds only in-frame ones; the method was immunoSEQ multiplex PCR. The sample holds over 25,000 clones, around 90% seen once. As for time point: new active TB diagnosis, blood taken before or within 7 days of starting treatment. The sample here was PBMCs, taken at tuberculosis diagnosis. These receptors all stem from an adult with tuberculosis. Some clones in this sample may be carry-over from other donors' samples.

The chain joins TRBV7-9 to TRBJ2-1; possibly TRBD1 for D (5 bases). Germline assignment: CDR1 SEHNR and CDR2 FQNEAQ (reference sequence). V was cut by 5 bases and J by 8 bases, with 16 bases left in between. There are 14 residues in the CDR3. The CDR3 sequence: CASSASGRIDEQFF. The CDR3 DNA sequence: TGTGCCAGCAGCGCCTCAGGGCGAATTGATGAGCAGTTCTTC. The full variable domain, completed using reference TRBV7-9 and TRBJ2-1, is DTGVSQNPRHKITKRGQNVTFRCDPISEHNRLYWYRQTLGQGPEFLTYFQNEAQLEKSRLLSDRFSAERPKGSFSTLEIQRTEQGDSAMYLCASSASGRIDEQFFGPGTRLTVL.

This chain links TRBV29-1 with TRBJ1-5; the D gene is possibly TRBD1 (5 bases). Trimming pared 4 bases from V and 0 bases from J, leaving 13 bases between. Germline loops: CDR1 SQVTM, CDR2 ANQGSEA. The CDR3 runs to 15 residues. As DNA, the CDR3 is TGCAGCGTTGGAGATCGGGGACTTAGCAATCAGCCCCAGCATTTT. Encoded protein: CSVGDRGLSNQPQHF.

The genes are TRBV7-2 and TRBJ1-1, with D possibly matching TRBD1 (6 bases). V was shortened by 9 bases and J by 6 bases, with 17 bases between the two germline ends. The CDR3 consists of 13 residues. Germline V gives CDR1 SGHTA, CDR2 FQGNSA. The CDR3 nucleotides are TGTGCCAGTGCAGGGGTCGGTACTGCTGAAGCTTTCTTT. As protein: CASAGVGTAEAFF.

The rearrangement joins TRBV5-6 to TRBJ2-7, with a tentative D call TRBD2 (6 bases). V lost 2 bases to trimming and J lost 7 bases, with 16 bases between them. CDR1 is SGHDT, CDR2 YYEEEE, per germline. This CDR3 contains 14 residues. CDR3 DNA: TGTGCCAGCAGCTTCAGGACGGGACTTTGGGAGCAGTACTTC. This codes for CASSFRTGLWEQYF.

Here the CDR3 DNA reads TGTGCTAGTGGTCCTGGAGTTAGAATAGGAAACACCATATATTTT. This codes for CASGPGVRIGNTIYF. This rearrangement joins TRBV12-5 to TRBJ1-3, with unresolved D. V was cut by 5 bases and J by 4 bases, with 15 bases left in between. The CDR3 covers 15 residues. Germline CDR1 and CDR2: LGHNT and FRNRAP.

The chain carries TRBV19 and TRBJ1-1; 7 bases are shared with TRBD1. CDR3 length: 16 residues. V lost 3 bases to trimming and J lost 1 base; unmatched junction nucleotides: 8. The germline V gene has CDR1 LNHDA and CDR2 SQIVND (reference sequence). In DNA, the CDR3 is TGTGCCAGTAGTATGAGAGGGGGCGAACGGAACACTGAAGCTTTCTTT. Its protein is CASSMRGGERNTEAFF.